The 32 T cell receptor beta chains given below trace back to one sample, sequenced in a study of PD-1 blockade in classical Hodgkin lymphoma. Time point given: cycle 4 day 1 (C4D1), after more than 5 weeks of nivolumab. Every one of the patients relapsed after autologous stem cell transplantation (brentuximab vedotin exposure was variable). Profiling relied on immunoSEQ multiplex PCR, and the TCRdb table lists in-frame clones only, not all of them. The sample consists of 110,000 or so clones, approximately 89% of them appearing once. The input for sequencing was peripheral blood mononuclear cells (PBMCs), taken before the fourth cycle of nivolumab. These receptors came from a human donor with classical Hodgkin lymphoma.

The chain employs TRBV9 and TRBJ1-5, with D possibly TRBD1 on 5 matching bases. The CDR3 covers 15 residues. With 4 bases removed from V and 2 bases from J, the gap between germline ends came to 13 bases. Per the germline V gene, CDR1 is SGDLS and CDR2 is YYNGEE. The CDR3 region has the DNA TGTGCCAGCAGCCCCTCCGGGGGAGGCAATCAGCCCCAGCATTTT. Its protein is CASSPSGGGNQPQHF.

The chain recombines TRBV13 with TRBJ1-1, with D unresolved. V lost 5 bases and J lost 1, with 11 bases in between. Germline V gene sequence: CDR1 PRHDT, CDR2 FYEKMQ (reference sequence). This CDR3 region has 14 residues. In DNA, the CDR3 is TGTGCCAGCAGCAGGGCTCCGCGGAACACTGAAGCTTTCTTT. Encoded protein: CASSRAPRNTEAFF.

For the CDR3, the DNA is TGTGCCAGCAGCGTAGTCAGTGGGGAGCAGTTCTTC. Translated: CASSVVSGEQFF. This chain links TRBV9 with TRBJ2-1; D ambiguous. The CDR3 consists of 12 residues. Germline loops: CDR1 SGDLS, CDR2 YYNGEE. V was trimmed by 0 bases and J by 10 bases, leaving 8 bases between them.

CDR3 coding DNA: TGTGCCAGCAGCTGGACAGGGACAGGGATTGACAATGAGCAGTTCTTC. Translating gives CASSWTGTGIDNEQFF. V usage is TRBV5-6 and J usage is TRBJ2-1, with TRBD1 matching 9 bases. The CDR3 runs to 16 residues. Germline V gives CDR1 SGHDT, CDR2 YYEEEE. V lost 3 bases and J lost 5; bases outside the gene matches: 9.

The chain links TRBV10-3 to TRBJ2-7, with D tentatively TRBD1 (6 bases). The germline V gene has CDR1 ENHRY and CDR2 SYGVKD. Trimming stripped 8 bases from V and 0 bases from J, with 14 bases between. This CDR3 spans 14 amino acids. The CDR3 sequence is CAIGPGHRSYEQYF. CDR3 in DNA: TGTGCCATCGGCCCGGGACACCGCTCCTACGAGCAGTACTTC.

The chain recombines TRBV5-1 with TRBJ2-7, with TRBD2 matching over 14 bases. Germline V gene lookup returns CDR1 SGHRS and CDR2 YFSETQ. V lost 3 bases, J lost 3 bases, and 8 bases stayed unmatched. CDR3 length equals 17 residues. The CDR3 sequence: CASSWGGLAGEGYEQYF. The CDR3 DNA is TGCGCCAGCAGCTGGGGGGGACTAGCGGGAGAAGGCTACGAGCAGTACTTC. Full variable domain (remainder filled in from reference TRBV5-1 and TRBJ2-7): KAGVTQTPRYLIKTRGQQVTLSCSPISGHRSVSWYQQTPGQGLQFLFEYFSETQRNKGNFPGRFSGRQFSNSRSEMNVSTLELGDSALYLCASSWGGLAGEGYEQYFGPGTRLTVT.

This clone was recorded only once. The rearrangement joins TRBV18 to TRBJ1-2, with a weak D call TRBD1 (6 bases). CDR1 and CDR2 from the germline V gene are KGHSH and LQKENI. V lost 2 bases to trimming and J lost 7 bases, with 14 bases between them. The CDR3 loop spans 14 amino acids. CDR3 sequence: CASSPGGRTRGYTF. The CDR3, as DNA: TGTGCCAGCTCACCAGGGGGGCGGACTCGTGGCTACACCTTC. Looking up the rest from reference TRBV18 and TRBJ1-2 gives the full variable domain: NAGVMQNPRHLVRRRGQEARLRCSPMKGHSHVYWYRQLPEEGLKFMVYLQKENIIDESGMPKERFSAEFPKEGPSILRIQQVVRGDSAAYFCASSPGGRTRGYTFGSGTRLTVV.

This chain uses TRBV4-1 with TRBJ2-7, with unresolved D. Trimming cost V 6 bases and J 4 bases, with 7 bases left between them. This CDR3 region has 11 residues. The V gene's germline CDR1 is MGHRA and CDR2 YSYEKL. The CDR3 protein is CASSLGYEQYF. CDR3 nucleotide sequence: TGCGCCAGCAGTCTCGGGTACGAGCAGTACTTC.

In DNA form, the CDR3 reads TGTGCCAGCAGTGAGACAGCTGAAGCTTTCTTT. The encoded protein is CASSETAEAFF. The chain links TRBV6-1 to TRBJ1-1; D is perhaps TRBD1 (5 bases). This CDR3 has 11 amino acids. Germline CDR1 and CDR2: MNHNS and SASEGT. The V gene lost 3 bases and the J gene lost 6 bases, with 5 bases spanning the gap.

This sequence joins TRBV6-6 and TRBJ2-3; the D is unclear. CDR1 is MNHNY and CDR2 is SVGAGI in the germline V gene (reference sequence). V was shortened by 5 bases and J by 0 bases, with 9 bases between the two germline ends. The CDR3 loop spans 14 amino acids. The CDR3 region is CASSRLTSTDTQYF. The CDR3 DNA follows: TGTGCCAGCAGTCGACTGACTAGCACAGATACGCAGTATTTT.

CDR3 sequence (DNA): TGTGCCAGCAAACGGGACAGGGCGTCCACCGGGGATGAGCAGTTCTTC. Protein: CASKRDRASTGDEQFF. This chain uses TRBV2 with TRBJ2-1; 9 bases fit TRBD1. The V gene's germline CDR1 is SNHLY and CDR2 FYNNEI. The CDR3 spans 16 residues. The V segment lost 7 bases and the J segment 8 bases; nucleotides outside the gene matches: 15. Using reference TRBV2 and TRBJ2-1 for the parts outside the CDR3, the full variable domain is EPEVTQTPSHQVTQMGQEVILRCVPISNHLYFYWYRQILGQKVEFLVSFYNNEISEKSEIFDDQFSVERPDGSNFTLKIRSTKLEDSAMYFCASKRDRASTGDEQFFGPGTRLTVL.

V and J are TRBV30 and TRBJ2-7; 7 positions match TRBD1. The length of the CDR3 is 15 residues. V shed 4 bases, J shed 5 bases, and the junction held 14 bases outside the gene matches. Germline CDR1 GTSNPN, CDR2 SVGIG (reference sequence). In nucleotides, the CDR3 is TGTGCCTGGAACCAACAGGGGCTCCCTGGGAACGAGCAGTACTTC. It codes for CAWNQQGLPGNEQYF.

The gene calls are TRBV7-9 and TRBJ2-7, with a possible D match to TRBD1 (6 bases). The ends were cut back, 0 bases at V and 1 base at J, with 7 bases in the middle. The CDR3 runs 14 residues. CDR1 SEHNR and CDR2 FQNEAQ come from the germline V gene (reference sequence). CDR3 coding DNA: TGTGCCAGCAGCTTAGCAGGGGGTTCCTACGAGCAGTACTTC. Protein: CASSLAGGSYEQYF.

This sequence joins TRBV19 and TRBJ2-1; D remains unclear. V lost 3 bases, J lost 5 bases, and 8 bases lay in between. CDR1 is LNHDA, CDR2 SQIVND, per germline (reference sequence). The CDR3 is 13 residues long. CDR3 coding DNA: TGTGCCAGTAGTATGACCCCGAACAATGAGCAGTTCTTC. This codes for CASSMTPNNEQFF.

The chain combines TRBV29-1 with TRBJ1-1; no clear D gene. The V and J ends lost 0 bases and 7 bases respectively, with 15 bases between them. This CDR3 is built from 14 residues. Germline V gene lookup returns CDR1 SQVTM and CDR2 ANQGSEA. CDR3: CSVEEGFGVVEAFF. For the CDR3, the DNA is TGCAGCGTTGAAGAGGGGTTCGGGGTTGTTGAAGCTTTCTTT.

This sequence joins TRBV7-6 and TRBJ2-3; D gene unclear. CDR1 is SGHVS, CDR2 FNYEAQ, per germline. Trimming removed 0 bases from V and 0 bases from J, with 10 bases in between. The CDR3 runs 16 residues. DNA for the CDR3: TGTGCCAGCAGCTTAGCGGTGGATTTTAGCACAGATACGCAGTATTTT. As protein: CASSLAVDFSTDTQYF.

V gene TRBV2 combines with J gene TRBJ1-2, with D uncertain. Between the trimmed V and J ends, which lost 3 bases and 0 bases, there was a span of 20 bases. CDR1 and CDR2 from the germline V gene are SNHLY and FYNNEI. This CDR3 spans 18 amino acids. CDR3 nucleotide sequence: TGTGCCAGCAGTGATCGGTCGGTGCTAACCTCCCCTAACTATGGCTACACCTTC. Protein product: CASSDRSVLTSPNYGYTF.

This chain links TRBV6-1 with TRBJ2-5; D remains unclear. The J call is doubtful: the DNA matches TRBJ2-7 better. This CDR3 contains 15 residues. The germline CDR1 and CDR2 sequences are MNHNS and SASEGT. Written as DNA, the CDR3 is TGTGCCAGCAGTGAAAATACTCTAGAGGCCTACGAGCAGTACTTC. It translates to CASSENTLEAYEQYF.

V is TRBV2 and J is TRBJ1-1, with 7 bases aligning to TRBD1. Germline V lookup: CDR1 SNHLY, CDR2 FYNNEI. Unmatched junction bases numbered 4, after V lost 6 bases and J lost 3 bases. This CDR3 region has 13 residues. The CDR3 reads CASREQGYTEAFF. The CDR3 nucleotides are TGTGCCAGCAGGGAACAGGGGTACACTGAAGCTTTCTTT. Using reference TRBV2 and TRBJ1-1 for the parts outside the CDR3, the full variable domain is EPEVTQTPSHQVTQMGQEVILRCVPISNHLYFYWYRQILGQKVEFLVSFYNNEISEKSEIFDDQFSVERPDGSNFTLKIRSTKLEDSAMYFCASREQGYTEAFFGQGTRLTVV.

This sequence joins TRBV5-1 and TRBJ1-4, with D perhaps TRBD1 (5 bases). Germline CDR1 is SGHRS and CDR2 is YFSETQ. The V end lost 0 bases, the J end lost 0 bases, and 9 bases lay between the germline ends. The CDR3 loop spans 16 amino acids. This CDR3 is CASSLGRAATNEKLFF. CDR3 in DNA: TGCGCCAGCAGCTTGGGCAGGGCCGCAACTAATGAAAAACTGTTTTTT.

The V call is TRBV6-5, the J call TRBJ1-2; D not resolved. The CDR3 length is 13 residues. Germline CDR1 reads MNHEY; CDR2 reads SVGAGI. The V gene lost 0 bases and the J gene lost 4 bases, with 6 bases spanning the gap. CDR3 sequence (DNA): TGTGCCAGCAGTTACTCGGTCAGCTATGGCTACACCTTC. Protein sequence: CASSYSVSYGYTF.

The chain joins TRBV5-8 to TRBJ1-2; possible D gene TRBD1, 5 bases. V was pared by 4 bases and J by 5 bases, with 12 bases between. CDR1 and CDR2 (germline): SGHTS, YDEGEE. There are 13 residues in the CDR3. CDR3 sequence: CASSLGGWYGYTF. As DNA, the CDR3 is TGTGCCAGCAGCCTTGGGGGTTGGTATGGCTACACCTTC. Supplemented by reference TRBV5-8 and TRBJ1-2, the full variable domain reads EAGVTQSPTHLIKTRGQQATLRCSPISGHTSVYWYQQALGLGLQFLLWYDEGEERNRGNFPPRFSGRQFPNYSSELNVNALELEDSALYLCASSLGGWYGYTFGSGTRLTVV.

V usage is TRBV11-2 and J usage is TRBJ1-1, with TRBD1 as a possible D gene (5 bases). The germline V gene encodes CDR1 SGHAT and CDR2 FQNNGV. CDR3 length equals 15 residues. Deletions cut 10 bases from V and 4 bases from J, with 22 bases between. The CDR3 DNA reads TGTGCCACCCCCCGTCGGTCACAGGTATGCACTGAAGCTTTCTTT. The encoded protein is CATPRRSQVCTEAFF.

The V gene is TRBV7-9, the J gene TRBJ2-7; D is unclear. V was pared by 5 bases and J by 3 bases, with 11 bases between. This CDR3 has 13 residues. Per the germline V gene, CDR1 is SEHNR and CDR2 is FQNEAQ (reference sequence). CDR3 sequence reads: CASSTFSNYEQYF. CDR3 sequence (DNA): TGTGCCAGCAGCACCTTCAGCAACTACGAGCAGTACTTC.

This chain connects TRBV7-2 to TRBJ2-1, with D possibly matching TRBD2 (6 bases). This CDR3 region has 15 residues. The V and J ends lost 1 base and 4 bases respectively, with 11 bases between them. Germline loops: CDR1 SGHTA, CDR2 FQGNSA. CDR3 DNA: TGTGCCAGCAGCTTAGGCGGGACCTTTTACAATGAGCAGTTCTTC. It codes for CASSLGGTFYNEQFF.

V is TRBV5-1 and J is TRBJ2-3; D possibly corresponds to TRBD1 (5 bases). Trimming shortened V by 0 bases and J by 10 bases, and 15 bases separated the two germline ends. Germline-derived CDR1 and CDR2 are SGHRS and YFSETQ. CDR3 length equals 14 residues. CDR3 sequence: CASSLGRVVYPQYF. Here the CDR3 DNA reads TGCGCCAGCAGCTTGGGCAGGGTAGTCTATCCGCAGTATTTT.

V and J are TRBV5-4 and TRBJ2-2; possibly TRBD1 for D (5 bases). V was clipped by 4 bases and J by 7 bases, with 17 bases between them. CDR1 and CDR2 (germline): SGHNT, YYREEE (reference sequence). The CDR3 runs 15 residues. The CDR3 is CASSADRALGGELFF. DNA of the CDR3: TGTGCCAGCAGCGCAGACAGAGCTCTGGGCGGGGAGCTGTTTTTT.

J is TRBJ1-5 and V is TRBV19, with 9 nucleotides matching TRBD1. Germline-derived CDR1 and CDR2 are LNHDA and SQIVND (reference sequence). The CDR3 has 18 amino acids. The trim removed 3 bases at V and 0 bases at J, leaving 9 bases unmatched. CDR3 loop: CASSIGTGRTLSNQPQHF. DNA for the CDR3: TGTGCCAGTAGTATCGGGACAGGGAGAACACTTAGCAATCAGCCCCAGCATTTT.

In its sample, this clone was seen once. The chain uses TRBV5-1 and TRBJ2-5, with D perhaps matching TRBD1 (6 bases). This CDR3 has 16 residues. Trimming removed 2 bases from V and 1 base from J, with 15 bases in between. CDR1 SGHRS and CDR2 YFSETQ come from the germline V gene. CDR3 region: CASSLAPLGAQETQYF. CDR3 coding DNA: TGCGCCAGCAGCTTAGCCCCGCTGGGGGCCCAAGAGACCCAGTACTTC.

The chain links TRBV7-2 to TRBJ1-2; D is ambiguous. The germline V gene encodes CDR1 SGHTA and CDR2 FQGNSA. The length of the CDR3 is 12 residues. V lost 5 bases and J lost 4, with 8 bases in between. CDR3 coding DNA: TGTGCCAGCAGCGAGGGCGGCTATGGCTACACCTTC. Protein product: CASSEGGYGYTF.

The genes are TRBV11-1 and TRBJ2-1; 12 bases fit TRBD2. The CDR3 length is 18 residues. Germline V gene data show CDR1 as SGHAT and CDR2 as FQDESV (reference sequence). Germline trimming cut 1 base from V and 6 bases from J; bases unmatched to any gene: 10. The CDR3 region has the DNA TGTGCCAGCAGCTTAGGACTAGCGGGAGTACCCCCACTCAATGAGCAGTTCTTC. Its translation: CASSLGLAGVPPLNEQFF.

V gene TRBV7-2 combines with J gene TRBJ2-2; the D gene is possibly TRBD1 (6 bases). V was shortened by 2 bases and J by 8 bases, with 12 bases between the two germline ends. The germline V gene encodes CDR1 SGHTA and CDR2 FQGNSA. The CDR3 runs to 14 residues. The CDR3 spells CASSLRQATGELFF. The CDR3 DNA is TGTGCCAGCAGCTTAAGACAGGCAACGGGGGAGCTGTTTTTT.